The 25 T cell receptor beta chains in this list originate from one sample, sequenced in a study of blood T cell repertoires in COVID-19. Sequencing was performed with immunoSEQ multiplex PCR; in TCRdb, only in-frame clones are kept and a portion is missing. The sample records roughly 90,000 clones, about 87% being singletons. Sequenced: peripheral blood. The receptors shown here come from a man in his forties with acute or convalescent COVID-19.

This clone was recorded a few times. The chain combines TRBV25-1 with TRBJ1-2, with 8 bases lining up with TRBD1. CDR3 length: 13 residues. Germline lookup yields CDR1 MGHDK and CDR2 SYGVNS. With 5 bases clipped from V and 7 bases from J, the junction kept 6 bases outside the gene matches. In DNA form, the CDR3 reads TGTGCCAGCAGTACAGGGGGAAGCTTTGGCTACACCTTC. It specifies CASSTGGSFGYTF.

This chain links TRBV15 with TRBJ2-1; 8 nucleotides agree with TRBD2. The germline CDR1 and CDR2 sequences are LNHNV and YYDKDF (reference sequence). The V and J ends lost 1 base and 8 bases, in that order; junction bases with no gene match: 7. The CDR3 length is 15 residues. The CDR3 sequence: CATSRASGSLHEQFF. CDR3 in DNA: TGTGCCACCAGCAGAGCCAGCGGGAGCCTCCATGAGCAGTTCTTC.

This clone has only a few counts. The V gene is TRBV10-3, the J gene TRBJ2-3, with D possibly TRBD1 on 5 matching bases. The CDR3 sequence is 18 residues long. Germline CDR1 and CDR2: ENHRY and SYGVKD. Between the trimmed V and J ends, which lost 8 bases and 2 bases, there was a span of 26 bases. CDR3 coding DNA: TGTGCCATCGGTAGGGGAACCGATATATTAGTGTCCACAGATACGCAGTATTTT. This sequence encodes CAIGRGTDILVSTDTQYF.

This clone has more than one count but fewer than ten. The CDR3 DNA reads TGTGCCAGCAGTCCCAGGGGAATTGATGGCTACACCTTC. This gives the protein CASSPRGIDGYTF. The chain is built from TRBV27 and TRBJ1-2, with D perhaps TRBD1 (6 bases). The V end was cut by 5 bases, the J end by 6 bases, with 13 bases between. This CDR3 region has 13 residues. Germline CDR1 is MNHEY and CDR2 is SMNVEV (reference sequence).

This clone was seen only once. The chain joins TRBV14 to TRBJ1-2; 7 bases are shared with TRBD1. The V gene's germline CDR1 is SGHDN and CDR2 FVKESK. The CDR3 loop spans 15 amino acids. Trimming took 4 bases from V and 8 from J; bases not matched to a gene: 13. The CDR3 protein is CASSPEGQLFRGYTF. CDR3 bases: TGTGCCAGCAGCCCAGAGGGACAGTTGTTTAGGGGCTACACCTTC. Supplemented by reference TRBV14 and TRBJ1-2, the full variable domain reads EAGVTQFPSHSVIEKGQTVTLRCDPISGHDNLYWYRRVMGKEIKFLLHFVKESKQDESGMPNNRFLAERTGGTYSTLKVQPAELEDSGVYFCASSPEGQLFRGYTFGSGTRLTVV.

This clone came up many times. The chain recombines TRBV3-1 (or the pseudogene TRBV3-2) with TRBJ1-2; possibly TRBD1 for D (5 bases). V lost 0 bases to trimming and J lost 6 bases, with 11 bases between them. Germline-derived CDR1 and CDR2 are LGHDT and YNNKEL (reference sequence). There are 14 residues in the CDR3. This CDR3 reads CASSQDFGADGYTF. The CDR3 nucleotides read TGTGCCAGCAGCCAAGATTTTGGGGCGGATGGCTACACCTTC.

This rearrangement joins TRBV4-3 to TRBJ1-2; D might be TRBD1 (5 bases). Deletions cut 0 bases from V and 8 bases from J, with 16 bases between. The V gene's germline CDR1 is LGHNA and CDR2 YSLEER. This CDR3 is 15 amino acids long. The CDR3 spells CASSQDVRKGVGYTF. The CDR3 coding sequence is TGCGCCAGCAGCCAAGATGTTAGGAAAGGGGTGGGCTACACCTTC.

V gene TRBV11-2 combines with J gene TRBJ2-3; the match to TRBD2 covers 11 bases. Trimming cost V 1 base and J 2 bases; bases outside gene matches: 5. CDR1 is SGHAT and CDR2 is FQNNGV in the germline V gene. This CDR3 has 17 residues. This CDR3 reads CASSLVSSGRYTDTQYF. DNA for the CDR3: TGTGCCAGCAGCTTAGTGTCTAGCGGGAGGTACACAGATACGCAGTATTTT.

In this sample, this clone turned up a few times. This CDR3 reads CASSSGLAETQYF. In DNA, the CDR3 is TGTGCCAGCAGCTCGGGACTAGCGGAGACCCAGTACTTC. This chain connects TRBV7-6 to TRBJ2-5, with 10 bases matching TRBD2. Trimming removed 4 bases from V and 5 bases from J; junction bases left unmatched: 1. From germline, CDR1 is SGHVS and CDR2 FNYEAQ. This CDR3 comprises 13 residues. Full variable domain (rest looked up from reference TRBV7-6 and TRBJ2-5): GAGVSQSPRYKVTKRGQDVALRCDPISGHVSLYWYRQALGQGPEFLTYFNYEAQQDKSGLPNDRFSAERPEGSISTLTIQRTEQRDSAMYRCASSSGLAETQYFGPGTRLLVL.

The chain carries TRBV7-9 and TRBJ1-6; possible D gene TRBD1, 5 bases. This CDR3 comprises 17 residues. Germline V gives CDR1 SEHNR, CDR2 FQNEAQ (reference sequence). The V and J ends lost 1 base and 7 bases respectively, with 17 bases between them. The CDR3 DNA reads TGTGCCAGCAGCTTAGACTTTAGGGGCGCAGGGAATTCACCCCTCCACTTT. Translating it yields CASSLDFRGAGNSPLHF.

This clone was seen just once. The J gene is TRBJ1-6, the V gene TRBV19; D not certain. This CDR3 contains 14 residues. Germline V gene sequence: CDR1 LNHDA, CDR2 SQIVND (reference sequence). V lost 4 bases and J lost 6, with 10 bases in between. CDR3 bases: TGTGCCAGTAGTACGACATCCCCTAATTCACCCCTCCACTTT. Translation gives CASSTTSPNSPLHF.

On this clone itself: At one of its ends the junction is not consistent with the germline gene, which may arise from a read error. This chain links TRBV19 with TRBJ2-5; 7 nucleotides align to TRBD1. The CDR3 loop spans 15 amino acids. Germline V gene sequence: CDR1 LNHDA, CDR2 SQIVND (reference sequence). CDR3 nucleotide sequence: TGTGCCTGTAGTACGCGACAGGGTGGGGGAGAGACCCAGTACTTC. It specifies CACSTRQGGGETQYF.

This clone was recorded once. The genes are TRBV5-5 and TRBJ2-3, with 8 bases that match TRBD2. Losses at the gene ends were 3 bases for V and 1 base for J; bases not matched to a gene: 13. Germline CDR1 SGHKS, CDR2 YYEKEE (reference sequence). The CDR3 runs to 18 residues. In DNA form, the CDR3 reads TGTGCCAGCAGCTCCCGGCCGGGAGGGGTGGGCGGCACAGATACGCAGTATTTT. It specifies CASSSRPGGVGGTDTQYF.

The genes are TRBV9 and TRBJ2-1, with TRBD2 as a possible D gene (5 bases). The CDR3 sequence is 17 residues long. CDR1 and CDR2 (germline): SGDLS, YYNGEE. The V gene lost 0 bases and the J gene lost 10 bases, with 23 bases spanning the gap. The CDR3 DNA sequence: TGTGCCAGCAGCGTAGATATAAGCGGCCTAGTCCGGGGAGAGCAGTTCTTC. The encoded protein is CASSVDISGLVRGEQFF.

The sample holds a few counts of this clone. The genes are TRBV29-1 and TRBJ1-1, with D hard to call. Germline CDR1 SQVTM, CDR2 ANQGSEA. Deletions cut 4 bases from V and 0 bases from J, with 9 bases between. The CDR3 consists of 13 residues. The CDR3 here is CSVGEALNTEAFF. In nucleotides, the CDR3 is TGCAGCGTTGGGGAGGCCCTGAACACTGAAGCTTTCTTT.

The chain's CDR3 is CASSALGERGYTF. CDR3 DNA: TGTGCCAGCAGCGCCCTGGGCGAACGGGGCTACACCTTC. The gene calls are TRBV7-9 and TRBJ1-2; D is ambiguous. The CDR3 is made up of 13 amino acids. CDR1 and CDR2 from the germline V gene are SEHNR and FQNEAQ (reference sequence). Trimming cost V 5 bases and J 8 bases, with 15 bases left between them.

The genes are TRBV6-2 or TRBV6-3 and TRBJ2-7; no clear D. The V gene lost 0 bases and the J gene lost 1 base, with 7 bases spanning the gap. The CDR3 has 14 residues. Germline V CDR1 and CDR2: MNHEY, SVGEGT. This CDR3 is CASSYSAPSYEQYF. DNA for the CDR3: TGTGCCAGCAGTTACTCGGCTCCTTCCTACGAGCAGTACTTC.

This sequence joins TRBV7-9 and TRBJ2-1; possibly TRBD2 for D (6 bases). The V gene lost 5 bases and the J gene lost 12 bases, with 17 bases spanning the gap. This CDR3 has 13 residues. The germline gives CDR1 SEHNR, CDR2 FQNEAQ (reference sequence). The CDR3 nucleotides are TGTGCCAGCAGCCCAGCGCACCGGGACTCGCAGTTCTTC. Translated: CASSPAHRDSQFF.

This chain links TRBV9 with TRBJ1-1; 7 bases agree with TRBD1. V lost 7 bases, J lost 3 bases, and 18 bases stayed unmatched. The CDR3 is 17 amino acids. Germline V gene lookup returns CDR1 SGDLS and CDR2 YYNGEE. The CDR3 loop reads CASGGGGGQDGDTEAFF. The CDR3 DNA follows: TGTGCCAGCGGCGGAGGAGGGGGCCAGGATGGTGACACTGAAGCTTTCTTT.

This chain uses TRBV19 with TRBJ1-3; D might be TRBD1 (5 bases). The CDR3 consists of 15 residues. Between the trimmed V and J ends, which lost 2 bases and 0 bases, there was a span of 8 bases. CDR1 is LNHDA, CDR2 SQIVND, per germline (reference sequence). The DNA of the CDR3 is TGTGCCAGTAGTATATCGACAGACTCTGGAAACACCATATATTTT. Encoded protein: CASSISTDSGNTIYF.

This clone was detected only once. The rearrangement uses TRBV7-2 and TRBJ1-1; no clear D gene. The CDR3 is 13 residues long. CDR1 SGHTA and CDR2 FQGNSA come from the germline V gene. Trimming pared 6 bases from V and 1 base from J, leaving 9 bases between. The CDR3 region is CASRLNRNTEAFF. The CDR3 DNA follows: TGTGCCAGCAGGTTAAACAGGAACACTGAAGCTTTCTTT.

J is TRBJ1-3 and V is TRBV7-2; 7 bases align to TRBD1. Looked up from germline, CDR1 is SGHTA and CDR2 is FQGNSA. Trimming cost V 2 bases and J 0 bases; bases outside gene matches: 7. The CDR3 is 17 residues long. CDR3 protein: CASSLSTGSSSGNTIYF. CDR3 bases: TGTGCCAGCAGCTTATCGACAGGGTCGAGCTCTGGAAACACCATATATTTT.

The chain combines TRBV3-1 (or the pseudogene TRBV3-2) with TRBJ2-5, with D maybe TRBD2 (6 bases). The CDR3 has 15 amino acids. The V end was cut by 0 bases, the J end by 7 bases, with 15 bases between. Germline V gene sequence: CDR1 LGHDT, CDR2 YNNKEL (reference sequence). The CDR3 protein is CASSQDRGTPATQYF. CDR3 nucleotides: TGTGCCAGCAGCCAAGATCGTGGGACTCCCGCGACCCAGTACTTC.

The chain uses TRBV27 and TRBJ2-1; the D gene is possibly TRBD2 (5 bases). The CDR3 sequence is 14 residues long. CDR1 is MNHEY, CDR2 SMNVEV, per germline (reference sequence). Trimming shortened V by 6 bases and J by 4 bases, and 13 bases separated the two germline ends. The CDR3: CASSSLGEYNEQFF. In DNA form, the CDR3 reads TGTGCCAGCAGCTCCCTCGGGGAGTACAATGAGCAGTTCTTC.

The V call is TRBV5-6, the J call TRBJ1-2; 7 bases map to TRBD1. CDR1 SGHDT and CDR2 YYEEEE come from the germline V gene. This CDR3 has 13 residues. V lost 6 bases, J lost 5 bases, and 7 bases stayed unmatched. CDR3 sequence: CASTEEGAYGYTF. CDR3 in DNA: TGTGCCAGCACTGAGGAGGGGGCTTATGGCTACACCTTC. Drawing the rest from reference TRBV5-6 and TRBJ1-2, the complete variable domain is DAGVTQSPTHLIKTRGQQVTLRCSPKSGHDTVSWYQQALGQGPQFIFQYYEEEERQRGNFPDRFSGHQFPNYSSELNVNALLLGDSALYLCASTEEGAYGYTFGSGTRLTVV.